The T cell receptor (beta chain) described here comes from a study of blood T cell repertoires in COVID-19. The overall study: Italy, Spain and the United States were the sources of the convalescent and acute COVID-19 samples. Nucleic acid was either cDNA or gDNA, and it came from T cells, B-cell-depleted T cells, or PBMCs.

This clone was found once. This CDR3 has 13 amino acids. Deletions cut 1 base from V and 2 bases from J, with 5 bases between. Per the germline V gene, CDR1 is PRHDT and CDR2 is FYEKMQ (reference sequence). How the authors handled the data: Reference gene primer amplification yielded estimated nucleated cell counts. Assay: immunoSEQ multiplex PCR; the TCRdb copy retains only in-frame clones and omits some. V and J calls and clone size are given by that table; D and trimming were obtained from the DNA. Of more than 75,000 clones listed, around nine tenths are singletons. The sample was peripheral blood. V and J are TRBV13 and TRBJ2-5; maybe TRBD1 (5 bases). This TCR derives from a woman aged 70-85 years with acute or convalescent COVID-19. The CDR3 loop reads CASSLEGQETQYF. The CDR3 coding sequence is TGTGCCAGCAGCTTAGAGGGGCAAGAGACCCAGTACTTC.